This T cell receptor beta chain was sequenced in a study of control samples from healthy donors and cancer patients. CDR1 is MGHDK and CDR2 is SYGVNS in the germline V gene. V dropped 7 bases and J dropped 3 bases, with 13 bases sitting between them. CDR3 length equals 13 residues. Method: immunoSEQ multiplex PCR; TCRdb's copy keeps in-frame clones and lacks some. The repertoire holds roughly 89,000 clones, with roughly nine tenths as singletons. V usage is TRBV25-1 and J usage is TRBJ2-7, with D possibly being TRBD1 (6 bases). Sequenced input: blood. The origin of this receptor is a man between 50 and 59 years old in good health. CDR3 loop: CASTIGQNYEQYF. CDR3 nucleotides: TGTGCCAGCACCATCGGACAGAACTACGAGCAGTACTTC.